These 8 T cell receptor beta chains were all obtained from the same sample, sequenced in a study of cytomegalovirus exposure and HLA in healthy donors. The primer mix had 60 Vbeta and 13 Jbeta primers. Some clones are missing from TCRdb's copy, which holds only in-frame ones; the method was immunoSEQ multiplex PCR. The sample lists 150,000 to 200,000 clones, 55% to 70% occurring once. The specimen was PBMCs. These receptors were obtained from a woman between 40 and 50 years old in good health and CMV-seropositive.

This clone was detected only once. CDR3: CASSPRLAGGPGTDTQYF. The CDR3 nucleotides are TGTGCCAGCAGTCCAAGACTAGCGGGAGGGCCGGGGACAGATACGCAGTATTTT. This sequence joins TRBV27 and TRBJ2-3, with TRBD2 matching 14 bases. From germline, CDR1 is MNHEY and CDR2 SMNVEV (reference sequence). The CDR3 consists of 18 residues. J was trimmed by 3 bases and V by 5 bases; bases with no gene match: 10.

The gene calls are TRBV28 and TRBJ1-5, with a tentative D call TRBD1 (6 bases). The CDR3 loop spans 15 amino acids. CDR1 is MDHEN and CDR2 is SYDVKM in the germline V gene. V lost 4 bases, J lost 0 bases, and 10 bases lay in between. CDR3 sequence reads: CASSWGQASNQPQHF. In DNA, the CDR3 is TGTGCCAGCAGTTGGGGGCAGGCTAGCAATCAGCCCCAGCATTTT.

Only a few counts were recorded for this clone. The V gene is TRBV6-7, the J gene TRBJ2-1, with D tentatively TRBD1 (5 bases). TRBV6-7 is an ORF for which the function is uncertain. Trimming left V 0 bases short and J 4 bases short, with 13 bases between. The CDR3 covers 16 residues. The CDR3 is CASSYSQGLGYNEQFF. Written as DNA, the CDR3 is TGTGCCAGCAGTTACTCCCAGGGCCTCGGGTACAATGAGCAGTTCTTC.

This rearrangement joins TRBV7-6 to TRBJ2-5, with 10 bases that match TRBD2. V lost 3 bases to trimming and J lost 1 base; unmatched junction nucleotides: 2. This CDR3 region has 15 residues. CDR1 SGHVS and CDR2 FNYEAQ come from the germline V gene. The CDR3 bases are TGTGCCAGCAGCTTGGGACTAGCGATCCAAGAGACCCAGTACTTC. Its protein is CASSLGLAIQETQYF.

The chain is built from TRBV9 and TRBJ2-7; TRBD2 might be the D (6 bases). Per the germline V gene, CDR1 is SGDLS and CDR2 is YYNGEE. V gave up 4 bases and J gave up 2 bases, with 13 bases separating them. There are 14 residues in the CDR3. CDR3 residues: CASSPSGPPYEQYF. The CDR3 DNA reads TGTGCCAGCAGCCCAAGCGGGCCCCCCTACGAGCAGTACTTC.

This clone was recorded only once. The chain joins TRBV9 to TRBJ2-1, with a weak D call TRBD2 (6 bases). In germline, CDR1 is SGDLS, CDR2 YYNGEE. This CDR3 has 14 amino acids. V was pared by 2 bases and J by 2 bases, with 8 bases between. This chain's CDR3 is CASSVGGTYNEQFF. CDR3 DNA sequence: TGTGCCAGCAGCGTCGGCGGGACCTACAATGAGCAGTTCTTC.

The sample holds a few counts of this clone. The chain joins TRBV7-3 to TRBJ2-1, with 8 nucleotides matching TRBD2. Looked up from germline, CDR1 is SGHTA and CDR2 is FQGTGA. The CDR3 totals 17 residues. After removal of 5 bases from V and 2 bases from J, the junction contained 11 bases not matched to a gene. The CDR3 nucleotides are TGTGCCAGCAGCACCCAGGGTAGCGGGAAACCCTACAATGAGCAGTTCTTC. Its translation is CASSTQGSGKPYNEQFF.

This chain connects TRBV10-3 to TRBJ2-7; perhaps TRBD1 as D (6 bases). V lost 6 bases, J lost 2 bases, and 20 bases lay in between. This CDR3 is built from 16 residues. Germline lookup yields CDR1 ENHRY and CDR2 SYGVKD. This chain's CDR3 is CAISAQSTGTTYEQYF. The CDR3 DNA sequence: TGTGCCATCAGCGCTCAATCGACAGGTACTACCTACGAGCAGTACTTC.